Listed below are T cell receptor beta chains from one sample, sequenced in a study of CD8 T cells in ankylosing spondylitis. TCRdb re-called the 5' RACE reads with MiXCR, one entry per CDR3 protein. The data contain 150,000 to 200,000 distinct CDR3 sequences, 30% to 35% of them seen just once; the ten biggest clones take up around 6.2%. Sequencing was performed on synovial fluid, either unsorted or a sorted T cell fraction (not recorded which). Source of these receptors: a male donor with ankylosing spondylitis. CDR3s include the opening cysteine and the closing phenylalanine or tryptophan. D genes are given only for firm matches. Not every row has a clone size; where given, it reads once, few, many or a size class.

>TRBJ1-5|.|TRBV27|TRBD1
CASSPETGNQPQHF
TGTGCCAGCAGTCCGGAGACAGGGAATCAGCCCCAGCATTTT
>TRBJ2-7|many|TRBV4-1|.
CASSPDPGYEQYF
TGCGCCAGCAGCCCCGACCCGGGCTACGAGCAGTACTTC
>TRBJ2-1|.|TRBV7-9|.
CASSSYLYNEQFF
TGTGCCAGCAGCTCCTACCTATACAATGAGCAGTTCTTC
>TRBJ2-2|once|TRBV2|.
CASSVGVEVGELFF
TGTGCCAGCAGTGTGGGGGTTGAAGTCGGGGAGCTGTTTTTT
>TRBJ1-3|few|TRBV6-5|TRBD1
CASSSDRLNTIYF
TGTGCCAGCAGTTCGGACAGGCTGAACACCATATATTTT
>TRBJ2-4|many|TRBV5-1|.
CASSLDLAKNIQYF
TGCGCCAGCAGCTTGGATCTAGCCAAAAACATTCAGTACTTC
>TRBJ2-3|few|TRBV20-1|.
CSASDITSTDTQYF
TGCAGTGCTAGTGACATAACTAGCACAGATACGCAGTATTTT
>TRBJ1-3|.|TRBV3-1|.
CASSPLDSGNTIYF
TGTGCCAGCAGCCCACTAGACTCTGGAAACACCATATATTTT
>TRBJ1-2|.|TRBV6-1|.
CASSEANNYGYTF
TGTGCCAGCAGTGAAGCGAACAACTATGGCTACACCTTC
>TRBJ2-2|many|TRBV7-9|.
CASSLIRGGNTGELFF
TGTGCCAGCAGCTTGATCAGGGGCGGGAACACCGGGGAGCTGTTTTTT
>TRBJ2-7|once|TRBV10-3|.
CAISELGTGFVNEQYF
TGTGCCATCAGTGAGTTGGGTACAGGGTTCGTCAACGAGCAGTACTTC
>TRBJ2-7|many|TRBV12-3/TRBV12-4|TRBD2
CASSLFGGANEQYF
TGTGCCAGCAGTTTGTTCGGGGGGGCCAACGAGCAGTACTTC
>TRBJ2-5|many|TRBV30|TRBD2
CACRLAGGSYF
TGTGCCTGTCGACTAGCGGGGGGCTCGTACTTC
>TRBJ2-3|.|TRBV11-3|.
CASSFTMTDTQYF
TGTGCCAGCAGCTTCACTATGACAGATACGCAGTATTTT
>TRBJ1-5|few|TRBV20-1|.
CSARVFTGSNQPQHF
TGCAGTGCTAGGGTATTCACGGGTAGCAATCAGCCCCAGCATTTT
>TRBJ2-3|few|TRBV12-3/TRBV12-4|.
CASSLAEEDTQYF
TGTGCCAGCAGTTTAGCGGAGGAAGATACGCAGTATTTT
>TRBJ2-1|many|TRBV20-1|.
CSASPGRAPGPRHEQFF
TGCAGTGCTAGCCCCGGCAGAGCACCGGGACCTAGGCATGAGCAGTTCTTC
>TRBJ1-1|many|TRBV5-1|.
CASSLYGVGNTEAFF
TGCGCCAGCAGCTTGTACGGGGTTGGGAACACTGAAGCTTTCTTT
>TRBJ1-4|.|TRBV12-3/TRBV12-4|.
CASRRAGSRGEKLFF
TGTGCCAGCCGAAGGGCCGGGTCAAGGGGGGAAAAACTGTTTTTT
>TRBJ1-2|.|TRBV13|.
CASSLGTEYGYTF
TGTGCCAGCAGCTTAGGGACAGAATATGGCTACACCTTC
>TRBJ2-5|.|TRBV7-2|TRBD2
CASSRLAGAGETQYF
TGTGCCAGCAGCCGACTAGCGGGAGCGGGTGAGACCCAGTACTTC
>TRBJ2-2|.|TRBV20-1|TRBD2
CSARSSGRTGELFF
TGCAGTGCTAGGTCCAGCGGGAGAACCGGGGAGCTGTTTTTT
>TRBJ2-3|once|TRBV20-1|.
CSARPWTSTDTQYF
TGCAGTGCTAGGCCCTGGACCAGCACAGATACGCAGTATTTT
>TRBJ2-1|many|TRBV12-3/TRBV12-4|.
CASSQVALEQFF
TGTGCCAGCAGTCAGGTGGCACTGGAGCAGTTCTTC
>TRBJ2-5|.|TRBV9|TRBD1
CASSASGTGEETQYF
TGTGCCAGCAGCGCTTCCGGGACAGGGGAAGAGACCCAGTACTTC
>TRBJ1-1|.|TRBV5-1|TRBD1
CASSLEGADTEAFF
TGCGCCAGCAGCTTGGAGGGGGCAGACACTGAAGCTTTCTTT
>TRBJ2-3|.|TRBV3-1|.
CASSQSLTEDTQYF
TGTGCCAGCAGCCAAAGTTTGACTGAAGATACGCAGTATTTT
>TRBJ1-1|many|TRBV6-1|.
CASSPLGAGLTEAFF
TGTGCCAGCAGTCCCCTTGGGGCAGGGCTGACTGAAGCTTTCTTT
>TRBJ2-7|.|TRBV7-2|.
CASSLRYPDEQYF
TGTGCCAGCAGCTTACGATACCCGGACGAGCAGTACTTC
>TRBJ2-4|few|TRBV7-2|.
CASSTGLAGRNIQYF
TGTGCCAGCAGCACGGGTTTAGCAGGCAGGAACATTCAGTACTTC
>TRBJ2-1|.|TRBV20-1|.
CRTRGVGVSEQFF
TGCAGAACACGGGGCGTCGGGGTCAGTGAGCAGTTCTTC
>TRBJ2-5|many|TRBV4-2|TRBD2
CASSLAGTSGPKETQYF
TGTGCCAGCAGCCTCGCTGGGACTAGCGGGCCTAAAGAGACCCAGTACTTC
>TRBJ1-1|.|TRBV12-3/TRBV12-4|TRBD1
CASRGTGNSEAFF
TGTGCCAGCAGGGGGACAGGAAATTCTGAAGCTTTCTTT
>TRBJ1-5|.|TRBV29-1|.
CSVRAHGRDQPQHF
TGCAGCGTGCGGGCCCATGGTCGGGATCAGCCCCAGCATTTT
>TRBJ1-1|.|TRBV20-1|.
CSAREPVTEAFF
TGCAGTGCTAGAGAACCGGTCACTGAAGCTTTCTTT
>TRBJ2-3|once|TRBV20-1|TRBD1
CSASGQGNTDTQYF
TGCAGTGCTAGTGGACAGGGGAACACAGATACGCAGTATTTT
>TRBJ2-1|few|TRBV20-1|.
CSAREDKLGSYNEQFF
TGCAGTGCTAGAGAGGACAAACTAGGCTCCTACAATGAGCAGTTCTTC
>TRBJ2-1|.|TRBV7-6|TRBD2
CASSALGALAGGLNEQFF
TGTGCCAGCAGCGCTCTGGGCGCACTAGCGGGGGGGCTGAATGAGCAGTTCTTC
>TRBJ2-3|medium-sized|TRBV13|.
CASSFRLTTDTQYF
TGTGCCAGCAGCTTTCGGCTCACCACAGATACGCAGTATTTT
>TRBJ2-3|.|TRBV20-1|.
CSAISDSDTQYF
TGCAGTGCTATCTCCGACTCAGATACGCAGTATTTT
>TRBJ1-1|few|TRBV5-1|.
CASSWGPGGTEAFF
TGCGCCAGCAGCTGGGGTCCCGGGGGCACTGAAGCTTTCTTT
>TRBJ1-2|once|TRBV4-1|.
CASSHDGGGGYGYTF
TGCGCCAGCAGCCACGACGGGGGTGGAGGGTATGGCTACACCTTC
>TRBJ2-5|.|TRBV18|TRBD1
CASSPPPDRGGGETQYF
TGTGCCAGCTCACCACCCCCCGACAGGGGTGGTGGGGAGACCCAGTACTTC
>TRBJ2-1|.|TRBV29-1|.
CSVNEGGAEQFF
TGCAGCGTTAATGAGGGGGGAGCTGAGCAGTTCTTC
>TRBJ2-7|few|TRBV20-1|TRBD1
CSAHRQGGYEQYF
TGCAGTGCTCATAGACAGGGGGGTTACGAGCAGTACTTC